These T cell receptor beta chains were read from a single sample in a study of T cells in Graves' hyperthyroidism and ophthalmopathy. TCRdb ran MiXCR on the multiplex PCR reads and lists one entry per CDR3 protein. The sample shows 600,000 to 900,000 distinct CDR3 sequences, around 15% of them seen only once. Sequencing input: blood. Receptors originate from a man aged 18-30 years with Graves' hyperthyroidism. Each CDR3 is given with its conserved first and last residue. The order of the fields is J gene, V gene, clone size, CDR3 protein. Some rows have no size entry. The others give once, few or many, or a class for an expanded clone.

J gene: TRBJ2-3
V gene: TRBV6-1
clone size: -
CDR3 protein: CASSLPAGRATDTQYF

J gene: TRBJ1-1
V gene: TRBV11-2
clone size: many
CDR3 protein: CASSLDHGGNTEAFF

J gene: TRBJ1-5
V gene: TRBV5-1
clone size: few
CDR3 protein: CASSAGSGQPQHF

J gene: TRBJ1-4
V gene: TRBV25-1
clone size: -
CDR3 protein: CATTDSGHEKLFF

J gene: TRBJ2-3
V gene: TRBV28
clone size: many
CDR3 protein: CAGIRLANTDTQYF

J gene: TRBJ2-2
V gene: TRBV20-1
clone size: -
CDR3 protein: CSASRTGYATGELFF

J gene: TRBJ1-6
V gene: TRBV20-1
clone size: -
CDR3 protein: CSARVGRDYSPLHF

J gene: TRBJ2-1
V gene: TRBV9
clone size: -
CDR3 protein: CASSPWTSGLSYNEQFF

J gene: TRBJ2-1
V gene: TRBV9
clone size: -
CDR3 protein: CASSVVGASGDPGGQFF

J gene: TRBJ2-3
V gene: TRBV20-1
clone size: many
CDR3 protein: CSARDFRGSADTQYF

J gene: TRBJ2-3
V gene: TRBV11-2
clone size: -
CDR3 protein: CASSKLAALTDTQYF

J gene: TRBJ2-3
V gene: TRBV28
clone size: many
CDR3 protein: CASRDRGRGTDTQYF

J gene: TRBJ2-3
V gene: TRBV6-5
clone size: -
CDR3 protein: CASSILGRGSTDTQYF

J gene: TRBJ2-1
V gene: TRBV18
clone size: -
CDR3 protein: CASSPPAGPNEQFF

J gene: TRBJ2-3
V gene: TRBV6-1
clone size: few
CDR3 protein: CASSPGTSGSRWTDTQYF

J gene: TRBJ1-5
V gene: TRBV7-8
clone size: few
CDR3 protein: CASSLVGYNQPQHF

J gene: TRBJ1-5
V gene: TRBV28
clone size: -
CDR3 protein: CASGSFGNQPQHF

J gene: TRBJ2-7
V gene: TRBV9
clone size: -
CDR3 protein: CASSATGTSTSLYEQYF

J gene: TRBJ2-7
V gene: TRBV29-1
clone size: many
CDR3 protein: CSVGDSYEQYF

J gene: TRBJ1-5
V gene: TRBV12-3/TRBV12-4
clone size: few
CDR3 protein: CASSYRQHGLNQPQHF

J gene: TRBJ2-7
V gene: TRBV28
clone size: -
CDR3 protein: CASSVRYEQHF